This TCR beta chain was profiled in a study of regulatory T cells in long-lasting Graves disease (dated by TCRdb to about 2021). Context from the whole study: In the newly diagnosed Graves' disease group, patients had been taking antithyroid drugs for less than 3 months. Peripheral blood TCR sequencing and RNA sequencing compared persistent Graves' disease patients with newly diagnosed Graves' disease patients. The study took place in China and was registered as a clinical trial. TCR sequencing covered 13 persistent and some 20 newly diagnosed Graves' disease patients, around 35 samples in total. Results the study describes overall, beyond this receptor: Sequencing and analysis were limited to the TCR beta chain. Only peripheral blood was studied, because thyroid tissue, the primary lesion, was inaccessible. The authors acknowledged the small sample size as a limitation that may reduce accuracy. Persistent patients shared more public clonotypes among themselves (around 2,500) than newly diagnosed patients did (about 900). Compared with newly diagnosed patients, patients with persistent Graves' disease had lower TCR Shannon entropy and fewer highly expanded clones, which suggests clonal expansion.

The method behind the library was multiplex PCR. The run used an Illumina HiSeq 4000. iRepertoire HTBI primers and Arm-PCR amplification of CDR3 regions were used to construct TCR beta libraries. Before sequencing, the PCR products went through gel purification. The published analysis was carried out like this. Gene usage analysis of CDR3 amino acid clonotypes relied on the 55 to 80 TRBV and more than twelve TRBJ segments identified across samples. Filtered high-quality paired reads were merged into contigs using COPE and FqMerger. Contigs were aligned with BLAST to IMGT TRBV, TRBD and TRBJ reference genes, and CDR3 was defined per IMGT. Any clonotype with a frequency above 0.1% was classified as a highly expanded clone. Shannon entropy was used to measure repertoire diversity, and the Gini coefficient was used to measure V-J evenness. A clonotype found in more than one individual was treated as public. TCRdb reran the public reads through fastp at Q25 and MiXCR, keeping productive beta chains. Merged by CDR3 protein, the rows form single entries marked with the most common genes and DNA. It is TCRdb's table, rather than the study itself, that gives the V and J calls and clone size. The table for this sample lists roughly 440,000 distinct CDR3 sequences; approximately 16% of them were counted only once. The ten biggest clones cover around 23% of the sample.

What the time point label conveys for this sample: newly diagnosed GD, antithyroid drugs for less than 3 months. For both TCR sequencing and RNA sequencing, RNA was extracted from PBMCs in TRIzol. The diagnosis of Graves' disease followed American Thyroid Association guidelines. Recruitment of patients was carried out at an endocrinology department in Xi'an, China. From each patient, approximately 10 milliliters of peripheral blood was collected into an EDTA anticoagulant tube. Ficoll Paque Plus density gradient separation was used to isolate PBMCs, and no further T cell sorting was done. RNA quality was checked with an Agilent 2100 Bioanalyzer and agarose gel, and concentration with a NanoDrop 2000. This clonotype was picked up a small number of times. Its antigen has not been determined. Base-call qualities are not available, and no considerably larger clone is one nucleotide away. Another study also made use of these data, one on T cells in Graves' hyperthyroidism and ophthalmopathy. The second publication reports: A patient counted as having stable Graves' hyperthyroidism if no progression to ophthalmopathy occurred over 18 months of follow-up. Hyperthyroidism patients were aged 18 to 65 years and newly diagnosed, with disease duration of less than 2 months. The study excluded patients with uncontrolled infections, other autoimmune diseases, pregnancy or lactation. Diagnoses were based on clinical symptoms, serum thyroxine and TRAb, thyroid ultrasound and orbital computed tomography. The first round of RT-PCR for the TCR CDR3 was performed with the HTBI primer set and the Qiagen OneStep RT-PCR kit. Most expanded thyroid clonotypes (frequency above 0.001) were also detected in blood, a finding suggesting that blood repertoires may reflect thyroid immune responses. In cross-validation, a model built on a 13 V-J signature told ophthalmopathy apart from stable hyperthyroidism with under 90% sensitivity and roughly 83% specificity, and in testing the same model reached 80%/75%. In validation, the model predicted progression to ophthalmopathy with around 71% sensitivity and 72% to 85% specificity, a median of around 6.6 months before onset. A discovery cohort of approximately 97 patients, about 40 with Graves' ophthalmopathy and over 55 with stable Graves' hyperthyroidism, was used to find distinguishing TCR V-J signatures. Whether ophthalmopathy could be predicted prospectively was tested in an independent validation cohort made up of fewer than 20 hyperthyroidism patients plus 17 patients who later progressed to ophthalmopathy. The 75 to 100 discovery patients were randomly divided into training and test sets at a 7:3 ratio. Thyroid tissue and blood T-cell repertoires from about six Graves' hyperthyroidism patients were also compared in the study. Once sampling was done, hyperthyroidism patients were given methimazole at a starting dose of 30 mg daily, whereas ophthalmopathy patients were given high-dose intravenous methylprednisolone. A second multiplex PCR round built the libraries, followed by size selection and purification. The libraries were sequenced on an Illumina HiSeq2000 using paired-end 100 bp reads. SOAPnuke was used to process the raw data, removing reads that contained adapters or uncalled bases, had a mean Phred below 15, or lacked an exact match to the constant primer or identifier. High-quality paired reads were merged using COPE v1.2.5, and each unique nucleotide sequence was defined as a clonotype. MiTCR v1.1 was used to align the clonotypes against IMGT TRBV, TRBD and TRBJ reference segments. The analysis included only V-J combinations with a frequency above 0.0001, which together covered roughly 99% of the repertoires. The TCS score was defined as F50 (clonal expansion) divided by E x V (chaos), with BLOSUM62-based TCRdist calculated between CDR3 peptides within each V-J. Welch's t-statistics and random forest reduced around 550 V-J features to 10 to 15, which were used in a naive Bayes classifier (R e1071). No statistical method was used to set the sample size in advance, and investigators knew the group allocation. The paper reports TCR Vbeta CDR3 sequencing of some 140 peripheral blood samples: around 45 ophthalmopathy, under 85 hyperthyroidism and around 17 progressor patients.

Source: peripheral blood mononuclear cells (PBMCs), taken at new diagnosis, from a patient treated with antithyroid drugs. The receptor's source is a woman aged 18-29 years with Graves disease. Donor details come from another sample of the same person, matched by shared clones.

The CDR3 region reads CASSRGQGFFQPQHF. DNA sequence: TGTGCCAGCAGCCGAGGACAGGGCTTCTTTCAGCCCCAGCATTTT. The V and J genes are TRBV5-6 and TRBJ1-5; 8 bases in between match TRBD1. The germline V gene supplies CDR1 SGHDT and CDR2 YYEEEE. From cysteine to phenylalanine, the CDR3 is 15 amino acids long. CDR3 DNA is the only sequence kept; it has 45 bases, read in frame from the first base. For this chain, trimming is 4 bases at the V end and 6 bases at the J end, and the number of junction bases without a gene match is 9.